This TCR beta chain was identified in a study of cytomegalovirus exposure and HLA in healthy donors. Overall study findings and caveats: Rates of TCR association differed by HLA locus in a later analysis, with DRB1 highest and HLA-C lowest. Earlier results showed most TCR beta V segments being productive about 87% or about 30% of the time. In a later analysis, common viral pathogens appeared linked to several of the most significant clusters. Accurate HLA-A and HLA-B prediction from TCR beta sequences was reported for most subjects.

Primers included in the PCR were 60 Vbeta and 13 Jbeta primers. Some clones are missing from TCRdb's copy, which holds only in-frame ones; the method was immunoSEQ multiplex PCR. The sample has 110,000 to 150,000 clones; roughly 9.4% are singletons. This CDR3 is built from 13 residues. Germline lookup yields CDR1 SNHLY and CDR2 FYNNEI. The junction had 3 bases not matched to a gene; V was cut back by 6 bases and J by 2 bases. This clone was recorded a few times. Its antigen is unidentified. The sequence derives from a male donor in good health and CMV-seronegative. The sequencing input was PBMCs. V usage is TRBV2 and J usage is TRBJ2-5, with 7 positions matching TRBD1. CDR3 bases: TGTGCCAGCAGCGGACAGGCACAAGAGACCCAGTACTTC. It translates to CASSGQAQETQYF.